The 5 T cell receptor beta chains listed next were all sequenced from one sample in a study of T-cell memory formation after mild COVID-19. In TCRdb, the 5' RACE reads were re-called with MiXCR into one record per CDR3 protein. Found here are 300,000 to 400,000 distinct CDR3 sequences, roughly 13% of them singletons; the top ten hold 22%. Material: PBMCs or a T cell subset sorted from them (not recorded which). The receptors here all came from a man younger than 35 who had mild COVID-19 (a few samples of this study predate the infection). Cell type and time point are not known.

The chain joins TRBV6-2 or TRBV6-3 to TRBJ2-5; no reliable D call. With 10 bases removed from V and 4 bases from J, the gap between germline ends came to 22 bases. Germline V lookup: CDR1 MNHEY, CDR2 SVGEGT. CDR3 length: 15 residues. CDR3 coding DNA: TGTGCCACCGCCAATGGAGTCGGAGACCGAGAGACCCAGTACTTC. Its protein product is CATANGVGDRETQYF.

This clonotype was detected a few times. J is TRBJ1-3 and V is TRBV5-1, with D unresolved. The germline V and J ends were trimmed by 7 bases and 0 bases, with 11 bases remaining between them. In germline, CDR1 is SGHRS, CDR2 YFSETQ. The CDR3 contains 14 residues. CDR3 nucleotides: TGCGCCAGCCGTCTGACGATCTCTGGAAACACCATATATTTT. This codes for CASRLTISGNTIYF.

This sequence joins TRBV5-4 and TRBJ2-5; maybe TRBD1 (5 bases). Trimming removed 0 bases at V and 5 bases at J, with 11 bases between. The V gene's germline CDR1 is SGHNT and CDR2 YYREEE (reference sequence). This CDR3 contains 14 residues. In DNA, the CDR3 is TGTGCCAGCAGCTTGGCAGGGTTTTCGGAGACCCAGTACTTC. It translates to CASSLAGFSETQYF.

The rearrangement uses TRBV7-6 and TRBJ2-1; possibly TRBD2 for D (7 bases). Germline V gene sequence: CDR1 SGHVS, CDR2 FNYEAQ. The V end was cut by 2 bases, the J end by 6 bases, with 11 bases between. CDR3 length: 14 residues. CDR3 residues: CASSLSGGSNEQFF. The CDR3 DNA sequence: TGTGCCAGCAGCTTATCGGGGGGCTCCAATGAGCAGTTCTTC. Based on the CDR3 plus reference TRBV7-6 and TRBJ2-1, the full variable domain is GAGVSQSPRYKVTKRGQDVALRCDPISGHVSLYWYRQALGQGPEFLTYFNYEAQQDKSGLPNDRFSAERPEGSISTLTIQRTEQRDSAMYRCASSLSGGSNEQFFGPGTRLTVL.

This clonotype was picked up a small number of times. The chain links TRBV28 to TRBJ2-5, with 7 nucleotides matching TRBD1. From germline, CDR1 is MDHEN and CDR2 SYDVKM. Trimming at V came to 3 bases and at J to 5 bases, leaving 6 bases not matched to a gene. CDR3 size: 14 residues. CDR3 coding DNA: TGTGCCAGCAGTTTCGCAGGGGGTTTGGAGACCCAGTACTTC. Translation: CASSFAGGLETQYF.